The 27 T cell receptor beta chains below come from one sample, sequenced in a study of tumor-infiltrating lymphocytes in primary liver carcinoma. The template, about 500 ng total RNA, yielded TCR beta cDNA made with a constant-region primer. Nested multiplex PCR, run for three rounds with slightly modified ARM-PCR, yielded TCR beta libraries. Use of TRBV1-TRBV30 forward primers with a C-beta reverse primer characterized the first two PCR rounds, which lasted around 11 cycles each. TCRdb fed the multiplex PCR reads into MiXCR, producing one record per CDR3 protein. Of 50,000 to 65,000 distinct CDR3 sequences listed, over 60% were seen once; the top ten hold 40%. Co-extracted RNA and DNA came from 20-30 mg of unsorted bulk tissue. The source material was liver tumor tissue from sampling region 4. Subset in this sample: tumor region T4, right-lateral pole. These receptors were obtained from a man aged 35 to 55 with primary liver carcinoma and hepatitis B virus infection.

The rearrangement uses TRBV2 and TRBJ2-7; TRBD2 is a possible D gene (6 bases). The J call may be in error: the DNA end matches TRBJ2-1 better. The CDR3 length is 16 residues. Germline CDR1 is SNHLY and CDR2 is FYNNEI. CDR3 amino acids: CASSLHPTRDFYEQFF. The CDR3 region has the DNA TGTGCCAGCAGTCTCCACCCGACTAGAGACTTCTACGAGCAGTTCTTC.

This clonotype was seen at least ten times. The junction departs from the called germline gene at one end, perhaps through a read error. V and J are TRBV11-3 and TRBJ1-5; D call uncertain. The CDR3 is 15 amino acids. Germline assignment: CDR1 SGHNT and CDR2 YENEEA. Here the CDR3 DNA reads TGTGCCAGCAGCTTAGATCTGAGGGTGGCTCAGCCTCAGCATTTT. Translation gives CASSLDLRVAQPQHF.

In its sample, this clonotype was seen once. Since no conserved phenylalanine or tryptophan closes the CDR3, a read error is the likely cause. The DNA is omitted, as the CDR3 cannot be located on it reliably, and the CDR3 follows TCRdb's listing. The chain joins TRBV6-6 to TRBJ2-3; the table calls TRBD2, which could not be checked here. Counting both end residues, the CDR3 totals 14 amino acids. Germline values: CDR1 MNHNY, CDR2 SVGAGI (reference sequence). The CDR3 spells CASRYSGNTDTQYL.

As regards this clonotype: Compared with germline, one end of the junction differs, possibly owing to a read error. The gene calls are TRBV14 and TRBJ2-1; D may be TRBD1 or TRBD2 (5 bases each). Per the germline V gene, CDR1 is SGHDN and CDR2 is FVKESK. The CDR3 is 12 residues long. The CDR3 sequence: CASQGDGNELFF. The CDR3 nucleotides are TGTGCCAGCCAGGGAGACGGTAATGAGCTGTTCTTC.

Of note for this clonotype: A read error may account for a junction end that differs from germline. The chain uses TRBV29-1 and TRBJ2-1; perhaps TRBD1 as D (6 bases). CDR1 is SQVTM and CDR2 is ANQGSEA in the germline V gene. This CDR3 has 12 amino acids. The chain's CDR3 is CGVRPRGNEQFF. Written as DNA, the CDR3 is TGCGGCGTCCGCCCAAGGGGGAATGAGCAGTTCTTC.

Of note for this clonotype: At one end the junction does not follow the germline gene, possibly because of a read error. In DNA, the CDR3 is TGTGCCAGTAGCCACCAGCGATTTAGTCAGGTGAACACCGGGGAGCTGTTTTTT. Protein: CASSHQRFSQVNTGELFF. This chain connects TRBV4-2 to TRBJ2-2; D is ambiguous. This CDR3 has 18 residues. Per the germline V gene, CDR1 is LGHNA and CDR2 is YNFKEQ.

This clonotype was recorded at least ten times. The chain employs TRBV12-3 or TRBV12-4 and TRBJ1-1; D may be TRBD1 (5 bases). CDR3 length equals 14 residues. The V end was cut by 4 bases, the J end by 1 base, with 10 bases between. The CDR3 bases are TGTGCCAGCAGTTCGGCAGACAGGAACACTGAAGCTTTCTTT. This translates into CASSSADRNTEAFF.

The CDR3 DNA reads as TGTGCCAGCAGTTTCCTAGCGGTAGACTATGAGCAGTACTTC. Translating it yields CASSFLAVDYEQYF. The rearrangement links TRBV28 to TRBJ2-7; 7 nucleotides match TRBD2. This CDR3 contains 14 residues. V lost 3 bases to trimming and J lost 7 bases; unmatched junction nucleotides: 9. Germline V gene data show CDR1 as MDHEN and CDR2 as SYDVKM.

Only one count was recorded for this clonotype. A read error is likely, as this CDR3 ends without the conserved phenylalanine or tryptophan. The rearrangement joins TRBV6-5 to TRBJ2-1; 7 nucleotides align to TRBD1. The V and J ends lost 8 bases and 3 bases, in that order; junction bases with no gene match: 7. Germline V lookup: CDR1 MNHEY, CDR2 SVGAGI. This CDR3 has 14 residues. This chain's CDR3 is CASGGGDSYNEQFL. CDR3 coding DNA: TGTGCCAGCGGCGGTGGGGACAGCTACAATGAGCAGTTCCTC.

As regards this clonotype: A single base separates this from a much larger clone, so it may be a read error. The chain couples TRBV13 to TRBJ2-1; D unresolved. The CDR3 sequence is 15 residues long. Germline-derived CDR1 and CDR2 are PRHDT and FYEKMQ (reference sequence). CDR3 bases: TGTGCCAGCAGCTTAGGGGGGAACCCCTACGATGAGCAGTTCTTC. Its protein is CASSLGGNPYDEQFF.

J is TRBJ2-1 and V is TRBV6-1, with D tentatively TRBD2 (5 bases). This CDR3 is built from 13 residues. Germline values: CDR1 MNHNS, CDR2 SASEGT. CDR3 sequence: CTGSERKNNEQFF. CDR3 bases: TGTACCGGCAGTGAGCGGAAAAACAATGAGCAGTTCTTC.

The V call is TRBV6-1, the J call TRBJ1-2; D unresolved. Germline CDR1 is MNHNS and CDR2 is SASEGT. The CDR3 length is 16 residues. The CDR3 DNA reads TGTACAAGCAGTGAAGGCGTCGGCAGACCTGACTATGGCTACACCTTC. Its translation: CTSSEGVGRPDYGYTF.

Worth noting for this clonotype: The junction shows a germline mismatch at one end, possibly a read error. The genes are TRBV5-5 and TRBJ2-7, with TRBD1 matching 10 bases. Germline lookup yields CDR1 SGHKS and CDR2 YYEKEE (reference sequence). This CDR3 has 14 amino acids. CDR3 amino acids: CASNFRDRGYEPYF. CDR3 nucleotides: TGTGCCAGTAACTTCCGGGACAGGGGTTACGAGCCGTACTTC. Filled out from reference TRBV5-5 and TRBJ2-7, the complete variable domain reads DAGVTQSPTHLIKTRGQQVTLRCSPISGHKSVSWYQQVLGQGPQFIFQYYEKEERGRGNFPDRFSARQFPNYSSELNVNALLLGDSALYLCASNFRDRGYEPYFGPGTRLTVT.

J is TRBJ1-2 and V is TRBV11-2; possibly TRBD1 for D (5 bases). Germline-derived CDR1 and CDR2 are SGHAT and FQNNGV. The V end lost 0 bases, the J end lost 8 bases, and 16 bases lay between the germline ends. The CDR3 spans 15 residues. The DNA for the CDR3 is TGTGCCAGCAGCTTAGATGGGGCAGTCCTAGGAGGCTACACCTTC. It encodes CASSLDGAVLGGYTF. The whole variable domain, filled in from reference TRBV11-2 and TRBJ1-2, reads EAGVAQSPRYKIIEKRQSVAFWCNPISGHATLYWYQQILGQGPKLLIQFQNNGVVDDSQLPKDRFSAERLKGVDSTLKIQPAKLEDSAVYLCASSLDGAVLGGYTFGSGTRLTVV.

To note about this clonotype: At one end, the junction sequence differs from germline, possibly due to a read error. The V gene is TRBV6-1, the J gene TRBJ2-7; 10 positions agree with TRBD2. CDR3 size: 15 residues. The germline CDR1 and CDR2 sequences are MNHNS and SASEGT. CDR3 in amino acids: CASRLAGLGSYEQYF. CDR3 DNA sequence: TGTGCCAGCAGACTAGCGGGACTTGGGTCCTACGAACAGTACTTC.

This clonotype showed up just once. The chain combines TRBV29-1 with TRBJ2-2, with TRBD2 identical over 11 bases. J gave up 5 bases and V 4 bases, and 9 bases lay outside the gene matches. This CDR3 is built from 16 residues. Looked up from germline, CDR1 is SQVTM and CDR2 is ANQGSEA. The CDR3 here is CSVAGLAAMKTGELFF. In DNA form, the CDR3 reads TGCAGCGTTGCGGGACTAGCGGCAATGAAGACCGGGGAGCTGTTTTTT.

This clonotype came up once. A junction end diverges from the germline sequence, so it may reflect a read error. The rearrangement joins TRBV5-1 to TRBJ2-1; TRBD1 is a possible D gene (5 bases). Germline loops: CDR1 SGHRS, CDR2 YFSETQ. This CDR3 is built from 12 residues. The CDR3 nucleotides are TGCGCCAGCAGCTCCTACAGGAGCGAGCAGCTCTTC. It specifies CASSSYRSEQLF.

Comments on this clonotype: The CDR3 carries no conserved terminal phenylalanine or tryptophan, so it likely arises from a read error. It is unclear where the CDR3 begins or ends on the DNA, so no DNA is shown, and the CDR3 is as TCRdb lists it. The genes are TRBV5-1 and TRBJ1-5; the table's D call TRBD1 went unverified against the DNA. The CDR3 is made up of 15 amino acids, end residues included. From germline, CDR1 is SGHRS and CDR2 YFSETQ. CDR3 loop: CASSLEGASNQPEHS.

This clonotype turned up a few times. A much larger clone differs by one base, so this may be a read error. V gene TRBV6-5 combines with J gene TRBJ2-7; D is undetermined. CDR3 length: 11 amino acids. Germline V gene data show CDR1 as MNHEY and CDR2 as SVGAGI. The CDR3 sequence: CACSDSYEQYF. CDR3 DNA sequence: TGTGCCTGCAGTGACTCCTACGAGCAGTACTTC.

The chain is built from TRBV1 and TRBJ2-5. TRBV1 is a recognized pseudogene. CDR3 length equals 13 residues. The CDR3 here is CTNSHDIQETQYF. CDR3 sequence (DNA): TGCACCAACAGTCACGACATACAAGAGACCCAATACTTC.

Worth noting for this clonotype: This is likely a read error, given that the CDR3 carries no conserved phenylalanine or tryptophan at its end. This chain joins TRBV6-1 and TRBJ2-5, with TRBD1 identical over 7 bases. The germline V gene has CDR1 MNHNS and CDR2 SASEGT. The CDR3 is 14 amino acids. The V and J ends lost 5 bases and 5 bases, in that order; junction bases with no gene match: 8. This chain's CDR3 is CASSWDSGNETQYL. Written as DNA, the CDR3 is TGTGCCAGCAGTTGGGACAGTGGAAATGAGACCCAGTACCTC.

The J gene is TRBJ1-4, the V gene TRBV12-3 or TRBV12-4; D is unclear. The CDR3 is made up of 12 amino acids. The V and J ends lost 9 bases and 5 bases respectively, with 10 bases between them. The CDR3 bases are TGTGCCAGTACTTGTGGAAATGAAAAACTGTTTTTT. This translates into CASTCGNEKLFF.

A remark on this clonotype: One end of the junction does not line up with germline, which may come from a read error. The gene calls are TRBV4-1 and TRBJ2-1; 11 nucleotides align to TRBD1. Germline values: CDR1 MGHRA, CDR2 YSYEKL. This CDR3 is 15 amino acids long. DNA of the CDR3: TGCGCGAGCAACCTAGGACAGGGGGCGGTCGGTGAACAGTTCTTC. Amino acid sequence: CASNLGQGAVGEQFF.

This clonotype was recorded many times. The chain couples TRBV7-9 to TRBJ2-2, with 9 bases lining up with TRBD1. This CDR3 is 15 amino acids long. Germline CDR1 is SEHNR and CDR2 is FQNEAQ (reference sequence). Trimming cost V 8 bases and J 6 bases; bases outside gene matches: 10. The CDR3 spells CASGLGQGVSGELFF. CDR3 nucleotides: TGTGCCAGCGGCCTGGGACAGGGTGTGTCCGGGGAGCTGTTTTTT.

The rearrangement links TRBV7-9 to TRBJ1-5; D uncertain. Germline V lookup: CDR1 SEHNR, CDR2 FQNEAQ (reference sequence). V shed 9 bases and J shed 8 bases, with 14 bases lying between them. The CDR3 covers 12 residues. The CDR3 region is CARSAHFEPQHF. In DNA form, the CDR3 reads TGTGCCAGGAGCGCGCATTTTGAGCCCCAGCATTTT. The full variable domain, in which reference TRBV7-9 and TRBJ1-5 provide the parts outside the CDR3, is DTGVSQNPRHKITKRGQNVTFRCDPISEHNRLYWYRQTLGQGPEFLTYFQNEAQLEKSRLLSDRFSAERPKGSFSTLEIQRTEQGDSAMYLCARSAHFEPQHFGDGTRLSIL.

There are a few counts of this clonotype. This chain connects TRBV6-5 to TRBJ2-7; the D call may be TRBD1 or TRBD2 (5 bases each). This CDR3 contains 13 residues. Trimming shortened V by 7 bases and J by 9 bases, and 19 bases separated the two germline ends. Germline V gives CDR1 MNHEY, CDR2 SVGAGI. DNA for the CDR3: TGTGCCAGCACCGGTGGGACCAACGGGGTGCAGTACTTC. Encoded protein: CASTGGTNGVQYF.

This clonotype was detected many times. The genes are TRBV4-1 and TRBJ2-7; 9 positions match TRBD2. The trim removed 4 bases at V and 6 bases at J, leaving 4 bases unmatched. The CDR3 sequence is 13 residues long. CDR1 is MGHRA, CDR2 YSYEKL, per germline. The CDR3 here is CASSLAGVGEQYF. CDR3 in DNA: TGCGCCAGCAGCCTAGCGGGAGTAGGCGAGCAGTACTTC.